This TCR beta chain was sequenced during a study of spatial heterogeneity in lung cancer. At the level of the study: Consistently, beta-chain sequences turned up in larger numbers than alpha-chain sequences did.

Looked up from germline, CDR1 is SEHNR and CDR2 is FQNEAQ (reference sequence). CDR3 size: 13 residues. V was clipped by 5 bases and J by 7 bases, with 11 bases between them. With regard to this clonotype: Its antigen remains unidentified.

MiXCR was run by TCRdb on the 5' RACE reads, yielding one entry per CDR3 protein. The table includes over 2,000 distinct CDR3 sequences, less than 25% detected once. Time point reported: sample taken at primary tumor resection. The authors sequenced whole RNA from tumor, nontumor lung or frozen PBMC without sorting. Study conclusions and caveats: Counts of expanded alpha and beta TCRs within tumors tracked the tumor nonsynonymous mutation count.

The input for sequencing was lung tumor tissue, taken at surgery. The sequence was collected from a male donor with early-stage non-small cell lung cancer. The rearrangement uses TRBV7-9 and TRBJ2-2; perhaps TRBD1 as D (6 bases). In DNA, the CDR3 is TGTGCCAGCAGCCCACAGGGCTTCGGGGAGCTGTTTTTT. Translating it yields CASSPQGFGELFF.